Below, 24 T cell receptor beta chains from the same sample are listed, as sequenced in a study of blood T cell repertoires in COVID-19. The assay was immunoSEQ multiplex PCR, and TCRdb's table has in-frame clones only and misses some. The data contain tens of thousands of clones, around 84% of them singletons. The sequenced sample was peripheral blood. The source is a man in his forties or fifties with acute or convalescent COVID-19.

This sequence joins TRBV10-3 and TRBJ2-5; tentative D call: TRBD1 (6 bases). Germline V gene lookup returns CDR1 ENHRY and CDR2 SYGVKD. The CDR3 is 16 residues long. V was pared by 0 bases and J by 1 base, with 12 bases between. CDR3: CAISESKTGPQETQYF. The CDR3 nucleotides read TGTGCCATCAGTGAGTCGAAGACAGGACCCCAAGAGACCCAGTACTTC.

The CDR3 sequence: CASSPGGENYEQYF. The CDR3 region has the DNA TGTGCCAGCAGCCCTGGCGGGGAAAACTACGAGCAGTACTTC. The rearrangement links TRBV28 to TRBJ2-7; maybe TRBD2 (6 bases). V gave up 6 bases and J gave up 3 bases, with 15 bases separating them. Per germline, CDR1 MDHEN and CDR2 SYDVKM. The CDR3 has 14 amino acids.

V is TRBV19 and J is TRBJ2-3; D ambiguous. Between the trimmed V and J ends, which lost 5 bases and 0 bases, there was a span of 6 bases. The length of the CDR3 is 13 residues. Germline V gene lookup returns CDR1 LNHDA and CDR2 SQIVND (reference sequence). The CDR3 region has the DNA TGTGCCAGTAGTTTGAGCAGCACAGATACGCAGTATTTT. The encoded protein is CASSLSSTDTQYF.

The count of this clone is one. V and J are TRBV11-2 and TRBJ1-1, with 7 bases aligning to TRBD1. J gave up 3 bases and V 6 bases, and 10 bases lay outside the gene matches. Germline CDR1 SGHAT, CDR2 FQNNGV. The CDR3 spans 15 residues. This CDR3 is CASSSVRQGYTEAFF. CDR3 nucleotides: TGTGCCAGCAGTTCAGTTCGACAGGGCTACACTGAAGCTTTCTTT.

This chain joins TRBV6-5 and TRBJ2-3, with D possibly matching TRBD1 (6 bases). V was trimmed by 5 bases and J by 4 bases, leaving 16 bases between them. The CDR3 extends over 15 amino acids. The V gene's germline CDR1 is MNHEY and CDR2 SVGAGI. CDR3 amino acids: CASSPQGQVADTQYF. The CDR3 DNA reads as TGTGCCAGCAGTCCCCAGGGGCAAGTGGCAGATACGCAGTATTTT.

V gene TRBV28 combines with J gene TRBJ1-3; weak D call: TRBD1 (6 bases). In germline, CDR1 is MDHEN, CDR2 SYDVKM. Trimming pared 7 bases from V and 2 bases from J, leaving 15 bases between. This CDR3 has 15 amino acids. CDR3 nucleotides: TGTGCCAGCACCTCGGTAGGGGGGGCTGGAAACACCATATATTTT. It translates to CASTSVGGAGNTIYF.

The genes are TRBV2 and TRBJ1-2; possible D gene TRBD1, 5 bases. The CDR3 consists of 15 residues. V was pared by 6 bases and J by 0 bases, with 14 bases between. Germline V gene lookup returns CDR1 SNHLY and CDR2 FYNNEI. CDR3 region: CASRASGQPNYGYTF. CDR3 nucleotide sequence: TGTGCCAGCAGAGCTTCAGGACAACCTAACTATGGCTACACCTTC.

This clone was detected a few times. This chain links TRBV7-8 with TRBJ2-2, with D hard to call. Trimming shortened V by 4 bases and J by 10 bases, and 16 bases separated the two germline ends. Germline loops: CDR1 SGHVS, CDR2 FQNEAQ. This CDR3 region has 14 residues. The CDR3, as DNA: TGTGCCAGCAGCTCCCGACTCGCCCCGGAGGAGCTGTTTTTT. Its translation: CASSSRLAPEELFF.

The chain combines TRBV4-2 with TRBJ2-1; 10 bases fit TRBD2. J lost 6 bases, V lost 4 bases, and 3 bases had no gene match. The CDR3 contains 14 residues. Per germline, CDR1 LGHNA and CDR2 YNFKEQ. This chain's CDR3 is CASSPSGRANEQFF. The CDR3 DNA is TGTGCCAGCAGCCCCAGCGGGAGGGCCAATGAGCAGTTCTTC.

Details on this clone: One end of the junction is discordant with germline, which a read error may explain. CDR3 sequence reads: CAGSQAGAGGLGRSPLHF. DNA of the CDR3: TGTGCCGGCAGCCAAGCGGGGGCAGGGGGATTAGGTCGATCACCCCTCCACTTT. J is TRBJ1-6 and V is TRBV3-1 (or the pseudogene TRBV3-2); 7 nucleotides align to TRBD1. This CDR3 has 18 residues. Germline CDR1 LGHDT, CDR2 YNNKEL (reference sequence).

V usage is TRBV5-1 and J usage is TRBJ2-1; possibly TRBD2 for D (6 bases). The V gene lost 4 bases and the J gene lost 6 bases, with 17 bases spanning the gap. The CDR3 has 15 amino acids. Germline V gene lookup returns CDR1 SGHRS and CDR2 YFSETQ. DNA of the CDR3: TGCGCCAGCAGCCCCACCGGGGAGGCAGTCAATGAGCAGTTCTTC. Its translation is CASSPTGEAVNEQFF.

The V and J genes are TRBV10-3 and TRBJ2-5; 12 positions match TRBD2. CDR1 and CDR2 (germline): ENHRY, SYGVKD. This CDR3 is 17 amino acids long. Germline trimming cut 3 bases from V and 2 bases from J; bases unmatched to any gene: 7. In nucleotides, the CDR3 is TGTGCCATCAGTGACCCGGGGACTAGCGGGTATCAAGAGACCCAGTACTTC. Translated, it gives CAISDPGTSGYQETQYF.

The rearrangement links TRBV6-6 to TRBJ1-2; 8 bases are shared with TRBD1. The junction had 5 bases not matched to a gene; V was cut back by 0 bases and J by 8 bases. CDR3 length equals 14 residues. Germline V lookup: CDR1 MNHNY, CDR2 SVGAGI (reference sequence). Written as DNA, the CDR3 is TGTGCCAGCAGTTACTCGACCAGGGACAGGGGCTACACCTTC. This encodes CASSYSTRDRGYTF.

The chain recombines TRBV7-2 with TRBJ1-1; possibly TRBD1 for D (6 bases). Trimming removed 2 bases at V and 3 bases at J, with 13 bases between. This CDR3 comprises 15 residues. Germline V gives CDR1 SGHTA, CDR2 FQGNSA. The CDR3 DNA sequence: TGTGCCAGCAGCTTAAGGTCCAGGGGCGACACTGAAGCTTTCTTT. Its translation: CASSLRSRGDTEAFF.

The V call is TRBV29-1, the J call TRBJ1-4; D perhaps matches TRBD1 (5 bases). Germline-derived CDR1 and CDR2 are SQVTM and ANQGSEA. The CDR3 loop spans 13 amino acids. This chain's CDR3 is CGGGAGRDEKLFF. In DNA, the CDR3 is TGCGGCGGAGGGGCAGGGAGGGATGAAAAACTGTTTTTT. The full variable domain, rest sourced from reference TRBV29-1 and TRBJ1-4, is SAVISQKPSRDICQRGTSLTIQCQVDSQVTMMFWYRQQPGQSLTLIATANQGSEATYESGFVIDKFPISRPNLTFSTLTVSNMSPEDSSIYLCGGGAGRDEKLFFGSGTQLSVL.

The chain recombines TRBV2 with TRBJ2-3; tentative D call: TRBD1 (5 bases). The CDR3 is 14 residues long. Germline V CDR1 and CDR2: SNHLY, FYNNEI. Trimming took off 3 bases at V and 5 bases at J, with 12 bases between the two ends. The CDR3 DNA reads TGTGCCAGCAGTGAGTCCAGGGTAGGAGATACGCAGTATTTT. Translating gives CASSESRVGDTQYF.

This sequence joins TRBV10-3 and TRBJ2-7; perhaps TRBD1 as D (7 bases). This CDR3 region has 13 residues. V shed 10 bases and J shed 5 bases, with 18 bases lying between them. CDR1 and CDR2 (germline): ENHRY, SYGVKD. Here the CDR3 reads CASHRGGQDEQYF. The CDR3 DNA sequence: TGTGCCAGCCACAGGGGAGGTCAGGACGAGCAGTACTTC.

The chain couples TRBV6-5 to TRBJ1-2, with TRBD1 matching 10 bases. CDR1 and CDR2 from the germline V gene are MNHEY and SVGAGI. CDR3 length: 13 residues. Trimming at V came to 8 bases and at J to 2 bases, leaving 2 bases not matched to a gene. CDR3 sequence reads: CASDRGQNYGYTF. The CDR3 DNA reads as TGTGCCAGCGACAGGGGGCAGAACTATGGCTACACCTTC.

Worth noting for this clone: Other DNA variants within this sample encode the same CDR3. The chain combines TRBV9 with TRBJ2-7; 7 nucleotides align to TRBD1. CDR3 length: 14 amino acids. J was trimmed by 4 bases and V by 0 bases; bases with no gene match: 4. Germline loops: CDR1 SGDLS, CDR2 YYNGEE. CDR3 region: CASSVAGQNYEQYF. The CDR3 bases are TGTGCCAGCAGCGTAGCGGGACAGAATTACGAGCAGTACTTC.

This clone was detected once. This chain uses TRBV5-1 with TRBJ1-6; the D gene is possibly TRBD1 (5 bases). Per the germline V gene, CDR1 is SGHRS and CDR2 is YFSETQ. V was trimmed by 4 bases and J by 5 bases, leaving 19 bases between them. The CDR3 is 17 amino acids. CDR3 sequence: CASSTGGVGFDNSPLHF. The CDR3 DNA sequence: TGCGCCAGCAGCACCGGGGGAGTTGGGTTCGATAATTCACCCCTCCACTTT.

The V call is TRBV23-1, the J call TRBJ1-1; 7 positions match TRBD1. TRBV23-1 is noted as an ORF with a role that remains uncertain. The CDR3 sequence is 18 residues long. V gave up 2 bases and J gave up 5 bases; unmatched junction bases: 17. The CDR3 DNA is TGCGCCAGCAGTCAACCCCCCGATAAGACAGGGCCTAGTACTGAAGCTTTCTTT. Protein product: CASSQPPDKTGPSTEAFF.

The chain joins TRBV5-1 to TRBJ1-2; D might be TRBD1 (6 bases). The CDR3 totals 15 residues. The ends were cut back, 1 base at V and 5 bases at J, with 15 bases in the middle. Per the germline V gene, CDR1 is SGHRS and CDR2 is YFSETQ. The CDR3 sequence is CASSLMTGGGYGYTF. CDR3 sequence (DNA): TGCGCCAGCAGCTTGATGACGGGGGGCGGATATGGCTACACCTTC.

This sequence joins TRBV9 and TRBJ2-3; TRBD2 is a possible D gene (6 bases). V dropped 0 bases and J dropped 3 bases, with 8 bases sitting between them. This CDR3 is 14 amino acids long. The germline CDR1 and CDR2 sequences are SGDLS and YYNGEE. The CDR3 DNA sequence: TGTGCCAGCAGCGTAGCGGGGGAGACAGATACGCAGTATTTT. This codes for CASSVAGETDTQYF.

This rearrangement joins TRBV7-9 to TRBJ2-3; D is undetermined. Per the germline V gene, CDR1 is SEHNR and CDR2 is FQNEAQ (reference sequence). V lost 0 bases and J 2 bases, leaving 9 bases between the germline ends. The CDR3 has 15 residues. The CDR3 DNA is TGTGCCAGCAGCTTAGCGAGGCAGTACACAGATACGCAGTATTTT. It yields the protein CASSLARQYTDTQYF.